This TCR beta chain was obtained from a study of OX40 agonist ivuxolimab in advanced cancers. On the study more broadly: In this trial design, patients received ivuxolimab intravenously at 0.01 to 10 mg/kg every 2 weeks. Findings and caveats of the study: The authors also found low normalized T-cell clonal expansion in some nonresponders. At 0.1 to 3.0 mg/kg and by week 6, clonal expansion occurred in CD4+ and CD8+ blood T cells.

V shed 3 bases and J 4 bases; nucleotides not matched to a gene: 0. In germline, CDR1 is SGHRS, CDR2 YFSETQ. The CDR3 runs to 12 residues. The assay was immunoSEQ multiplex PCR, and TCRdb's table has in-frame clones only and misses some. In the table there are roughly 50,000 clones, about nine tenths of which are singletons. Concerning this clone: Its antigen remains unknown.

This clonotype was sampled from an adult with an advanced solid tumor such as melanoma, head and neck, liver or kidney cancer. V usage is TRBV5-1 and J usage is TRBJ2-5; the match to TRBD1 covers 7 bases. The sequencing used CD4+ or CD8+ T cells sorted from blood, collected in a trial of the OX40 agonist ivuxolimab. CDR3 DNA: TGCGCCAGCAGCTACAGGGGAGAGACCCAGTACTTC. Translation: CASSYRGETQYF. The full variable domain, rest sourced from reference TRBV5-1 and TRBJ2-5, is KAGVTQTPRYLIKTRGQQVTLSCSPISGHRSVSWYQQTPGQGLQFLFEYFSETQRNKGNFPGRFSGRQFSNSRSEMNVSTLELGDSALYLCASSYRGETQYFGPGTRLLVL.